Listed below are T cell receptor beta chains from one sample, sequenced in a study of OX40 agonist ivuxolimab in advanced cancers. Produced via immunoSEQ multiplex PCR; TCRdb's table is partial and in-frame only. The table has 65,000 to 95,000 clones, about 91% seen once; the top ten hold approximately 0.8%. Sequencing was performed on CD4+ or CD8+ T cells sorted from blood, taken in a trial of the OX40 agonist ivuxolimab. The source of these receptors is an adult with an advanced solid tumor such as melanoma, head and neck, liver or kidney cancer. CDR3s include the opening cysteine and the closing phenylalanine or tryptophan. D genes are given only for firm matches.

D gene: NA; V gene: TRBV29-1; CDR3 protein: CSVGRGDEQFF
D gene: NA; V gene: TRBV19; CDR3 protein: CASTPDRNTGELFF
D gene: NA; V gene: TRBV16; CDR3 protein: CASSQLGSTNTGELFF
D gene: NA; V gene: TRBV19; CDR3 protein: CASSIWGQNTGELFF
D gene: NA; V gene: TRBV19; CDR3 protein: CASSPYRDGRTPYSGANVLTF
D gene: NA; V gene: TRBV10-3; CDR3 protein: CAMSAGVSADTQYF
D gene: NA; V gene: TRBV20-1; CDR3 protein: CSATRAEQYF
D gene: NA; V gene: TRBV29-1; CDR3 protein: CSAAGGLTKNIQYF
D gene: NA; V gene: TRBV7-9; CDR3 protein: CASSPAHTGELFF
D gene: TRBD2; V gene: TRBV7-2; CDR3 protein: CASSPVDWTSGRADEQFF
D gene: TRBD2; V gene: TRBV7-2; CDR3 protein: CASSLVGLAYEQYF
D gene: NA; V gene: TRBV11-3; CDR3 protein: CASSLEPDTQYF
D gene: NA; V gene: TRBV6-6; CDR3 protein: CASSYATPTGGELFF
D gene: NA; V gene: TRBV7-2; CDR3 protein: CASSSSTGDEQFF
D gene: NA; V gene: TRBV27; CDR3 protein: CASSLGVGQRRNEQFF
D gene: TRBD1; V gene: TRBV6-1; CDR3 protein: CASSAGQGSPLHF
D gene: NA; V gene: TRBV6-4; CDR3 protein: CASSQPGATAGSSYEQYF
D gene: TRBD2; V gene: TRBV5-1; CDR3 protein: CASSPPTSPNNEQFF
D gene: NA; V gene: TRBV29-1; CDR3 protein: CSVYSGVYSGANVLTF
D gene: TRBD2; V gene: TRBV30; CDR3 protein: CAWSWTSGSYEQYF
D gene: NA; V gene: TRBV6-5; CDR3 protein: CASRYRAGGELFF
D gene: TRBD1; V gene: TRBV29-1; CDR3 protein: CSVDPTGGGELFF
D gene: NA; V gene: TRBV9; CDR3 protein: CASSASGNTYNEQFF
D gene: TRBD2; V gene: TRBV6-1; CDR3 protein: CASSEAPSGSKSYEQYF
D gene: NA; V gene: TRBV7-2; CDR3 protein: CASSPGHREETQYF
D gene: NA; V gene: TRBV28; CDR3 protein: CASSSRHRAGNSPLHF
D gene: NA; V gene: TRBV6-5; CDR3 protein: CASRPLTPDTQYF
D gene: NA; V gene: TRBV7-9; CDR3 protein: CASSLGGMGGEQFF
D gene: NA; V gene: TRBV29-1; CDR3 protein: CSVRGAKGETQYF
D gene: TRBD2; V gene: TRBV7-3; CDR3 protein: CASSFRTSDDNEQFF
D gene: NA; V gene: TRBV11-2; CDR3 protein: CASSSGFSSGQYF
D gene: TRBD1; V gene: TRBV29-1; CDR3 protein: CSGTGGIEAFF
D gene: NA; V gene: TRBV28; CDR3 protein: CASSIPGVPYEQYF
D gene: TRBD2; V gene: TRBV5-4; CDR3 protein: CASSLTLAGGNEQFF
D gene: NA; V gene: TRBV23-1; CDR3 protein: CASSQSEGYSNQPQHF
D gene: NA; V gene: TRBV5-1; CDR3 protein: CASRDLQGSYEQYF
D gene: NA; V gene: TRBV9; CDR3 protein: CASSVEGRATDTQYF
D gene: TRBD1; V gene: TRBV9; CDR3 protein: CASSVGQGGGYTF
D gene: NA; V gene: TRBV27; CDR3 protein: CASRAWDSNYEQYF
D gene: TRBD2; V gene: TRBV28; CDR3 protein: CASAGTSGRASYEQYF
D gene: TRBD2; V gene: TRBV7-2; CDR3 protein: CASRTSGGSSYNEQFF
D gene: TRBD1; V gene: TRBV14; CDR3 protein: CASSRWQGGSSNTEAFF
D gene: NA; V gene: TRBV7-2; CDR3 protein: CASSLLGVSGELFF
D gene: NA; V gene: TRBV9; CDR3 protein: CASSSWTPSSYNEQFF
D gene: TRBD1; V gene: TRBV10-3; CDR3 protein: CAISGKTGVPDTQYF
D gene: TRBD2; V gene: TRBV6-5; CDR3 protein: CASSSGRSNEQFF
D gene: NA; V gene: TRBV5-1; CDR3 protein: CASSSELGSFGVTQYF
D gene: TRBD1; V gene: TRBV7-2; CDR3 protein: CASSAGTGSSEQYF
D gene: NA; V gene: TRBV29-1; CDR3 protein: CSAEGEATDTQYF
D gene: NA; V gene: TRBV14; CDR3 protein: CASGGGPTEAFF
D gene: TRBD2; V gene: TRBV5-1; CDR3 protein: CASSLAGTAGGETQYF
D gene: NA; V gene: TRBV7-7; CDR3 protein: CASSLGPTQETQYF
D gene: TRBD1; V gene: TRBV6-1; CDR3 protein: CASSEFGTGDEKLFF
D gene: TRBD1; V gene: TRBV5-1; CDR3 protein: CASSLDRAGANVLTF
D gene: TRBD1; V gene: TRBV15; CDR3 protein: CATSMGYDRGLYGYTF
D gene: NA; V gene: TRBV4-1; CDR3 protein: CASSQGAQRSNQPQHF
D gene: NA; V gene: TRBV12-5; CDR3 protein: CASGLGGATADTQYF
D gene: TRBD2; V gene: TRBV28; CDR3 protein: CASSLGGVQETQYF
D gene: TRBD2; V gene: TRBV11-3; CDR3 protein: CASSGGSGAYNEQFF
D gene: NA; V gene: TRBV6-1; CDR3 protein: CASSELGNTEAFF